This entry concerns a single T cell receptor (beta chain). Its antigen is unknown. A library of TCRbeta sequences, prepared with unique molecular identifiers, was generated. A single record per CDR3 protein comes from TCRdb applying MiXCR to the PCR reads. In the table there are about 580,000 distinct CDR3 sequences, about a quarter of which are singletons. This entry comes from a study of T-cell reconstitution after alpha-beta-depleted transplantation in children. General study results and limits: A year had passed since transplant, and T-cell counts and diversity by then came mostly from newly produced T cells.

CDR1 and CDR2 (germline): MNHEY, SVGAGI. V shed 4 bases and J shed 7 bases, with 14 bases lying between them. There are 14 residues in the CDR3. This chain links TRBV6-5 with TRBJ2-1, with D hard to call. This clonotype was obtained from a boy in the first two years of life with Wiskott-Aldrich syndrome, due to receive a stem cell transplant. Sequenced material: PBMCs, taken before TCRalphabeta/CD19-depleted stem cell transplant. As DNA, the CDR3 is TGTGCCAGCAGTTTCTCGGAGAAACGGAATGAGCAGTTCTTC. Translated, it gives CASSFSEKRNEQFF.